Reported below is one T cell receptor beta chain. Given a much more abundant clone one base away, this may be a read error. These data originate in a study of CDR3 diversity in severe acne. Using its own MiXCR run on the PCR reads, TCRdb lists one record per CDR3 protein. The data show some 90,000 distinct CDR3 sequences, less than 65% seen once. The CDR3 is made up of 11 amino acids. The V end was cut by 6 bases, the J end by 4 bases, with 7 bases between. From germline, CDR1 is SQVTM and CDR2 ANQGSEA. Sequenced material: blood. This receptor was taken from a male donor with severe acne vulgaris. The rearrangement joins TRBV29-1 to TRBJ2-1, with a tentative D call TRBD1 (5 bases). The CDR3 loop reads CSVGAYNEQFF. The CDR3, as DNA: TGCAGCGTAGGGGCTTACAATGAGCAGTTCTTC.